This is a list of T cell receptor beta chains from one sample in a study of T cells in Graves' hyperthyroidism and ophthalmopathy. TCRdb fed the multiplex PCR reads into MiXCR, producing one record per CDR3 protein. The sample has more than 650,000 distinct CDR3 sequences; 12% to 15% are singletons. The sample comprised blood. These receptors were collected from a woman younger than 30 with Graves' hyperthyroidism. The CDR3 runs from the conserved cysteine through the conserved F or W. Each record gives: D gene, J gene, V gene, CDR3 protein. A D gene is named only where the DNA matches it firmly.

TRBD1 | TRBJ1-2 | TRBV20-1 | CSARDGTGRFNYGYTF
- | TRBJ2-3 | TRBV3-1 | CASSQDPSASTDTQYF
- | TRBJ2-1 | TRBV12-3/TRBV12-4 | CASSLEEYNEQFF
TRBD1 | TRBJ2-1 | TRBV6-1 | CAISRQGALNEQFF
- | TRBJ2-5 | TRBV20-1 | CSARDSRKETQYF
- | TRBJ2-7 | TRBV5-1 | CASSTGAVYEQYF
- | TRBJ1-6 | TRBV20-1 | CSARDPIGMGNSPLHF
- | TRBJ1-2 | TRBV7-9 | CASSPRQATFNYSYTF
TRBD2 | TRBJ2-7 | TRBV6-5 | CASSYPGLAGSYEQYF
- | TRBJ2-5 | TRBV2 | CASEVQETQYF
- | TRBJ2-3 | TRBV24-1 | CATSDPRDFSDTQYF
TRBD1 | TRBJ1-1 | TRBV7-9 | CASIDLQGGPTEAFF
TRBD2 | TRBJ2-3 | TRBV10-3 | CAISDPGRGSTDTQYF
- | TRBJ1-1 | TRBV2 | CASTWTELDTEAFF
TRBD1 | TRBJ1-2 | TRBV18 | CASSPPGQAGGYTF
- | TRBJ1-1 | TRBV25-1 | CASSPSKRIMNTEAFF
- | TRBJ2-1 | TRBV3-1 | CASSQVRGYNEQFF
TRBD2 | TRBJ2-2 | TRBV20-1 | CSARDLGGGTGELFF
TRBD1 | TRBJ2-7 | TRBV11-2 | CASSLRTDRSPYSLYEQWYF
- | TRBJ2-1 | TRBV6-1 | CASSADWGSLAANEQFF
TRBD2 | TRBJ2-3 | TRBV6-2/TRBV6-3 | CASKPSGRTDTQYF
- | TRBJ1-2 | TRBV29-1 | CSVGAGAYGYTF
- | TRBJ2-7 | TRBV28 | CASGPRNEQYF
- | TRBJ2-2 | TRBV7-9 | CASSLARASGELFF
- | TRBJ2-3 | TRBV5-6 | CASSFADTQYF
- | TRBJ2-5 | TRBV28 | CASRGGGVVETQYF
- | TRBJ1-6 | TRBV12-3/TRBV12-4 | CASSLIGENSSLHF
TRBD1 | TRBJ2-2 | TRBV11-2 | CASSQDRVAGELFF
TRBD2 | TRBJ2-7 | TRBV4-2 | CASSQGSAGLALYEQYF
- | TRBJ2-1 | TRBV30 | CAWSVYLHNNEQFF
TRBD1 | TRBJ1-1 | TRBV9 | CASSDSDRGSAEAFF
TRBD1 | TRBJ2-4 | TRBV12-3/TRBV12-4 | CASSPGQGNIQYF
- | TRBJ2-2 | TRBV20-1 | CSAGKGVGSDTGELFF
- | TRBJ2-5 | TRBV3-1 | CASSQGRQSETQYF
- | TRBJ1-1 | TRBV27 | CASSIYPRNTEAFF
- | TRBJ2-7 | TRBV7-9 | CASSLDRGAGAVYIWTYEQYF
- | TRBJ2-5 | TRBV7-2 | CASSPEPTLRGTQYF
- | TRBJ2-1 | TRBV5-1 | CASSYKSSMGSYNEQFF
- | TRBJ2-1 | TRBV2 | CASSEALSLRYNGQFF
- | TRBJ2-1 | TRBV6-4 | CASSPTREGFRQQFF
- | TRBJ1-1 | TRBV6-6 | CASSYRRGRTTEAFF
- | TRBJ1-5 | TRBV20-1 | CSARRSGTYQPQHF
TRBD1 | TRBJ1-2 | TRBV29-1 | CSVEGQGNHYGYTF
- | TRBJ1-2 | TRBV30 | CAWGQRPLRGYTF
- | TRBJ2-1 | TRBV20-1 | CSAIPVDSLSYNEQFF
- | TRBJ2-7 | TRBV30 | CAWNAQYF
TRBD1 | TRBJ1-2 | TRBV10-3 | CAISEGQGLNGYTF
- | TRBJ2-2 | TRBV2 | CASSSNGLSAGELFF
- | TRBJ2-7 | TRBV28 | CASSFNRDEQYF
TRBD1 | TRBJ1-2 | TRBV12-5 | CASGLAGLSRPGSRDREYDGGYTF
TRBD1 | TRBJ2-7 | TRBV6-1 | CASRPDRGNYEQYF
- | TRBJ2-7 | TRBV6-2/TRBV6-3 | CASSYSTPRGQYF
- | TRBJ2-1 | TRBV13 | CASSLPWGGHNEQFF
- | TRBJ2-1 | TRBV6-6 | CASSYGHTGKGVQFF
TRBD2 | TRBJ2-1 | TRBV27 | CASSLGFSGRLDEQFF